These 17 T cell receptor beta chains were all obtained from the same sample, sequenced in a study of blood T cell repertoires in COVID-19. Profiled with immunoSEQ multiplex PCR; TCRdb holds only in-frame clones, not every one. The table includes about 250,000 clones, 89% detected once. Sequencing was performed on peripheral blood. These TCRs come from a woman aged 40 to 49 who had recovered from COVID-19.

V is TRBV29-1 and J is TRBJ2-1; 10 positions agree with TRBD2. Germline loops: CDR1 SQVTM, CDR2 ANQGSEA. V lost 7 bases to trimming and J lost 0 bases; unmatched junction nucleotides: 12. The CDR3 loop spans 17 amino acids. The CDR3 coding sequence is TGCAGCGGAAGACTAGCGGGCCCCGGCTCCTCCTACAATGAGCAGTTCTTC. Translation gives CSGRLAGPGSSYNEQFF.

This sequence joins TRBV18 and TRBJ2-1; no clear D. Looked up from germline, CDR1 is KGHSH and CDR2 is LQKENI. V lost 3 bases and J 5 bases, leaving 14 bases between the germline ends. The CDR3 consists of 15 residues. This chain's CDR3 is CASSPRVSTDNEQFF. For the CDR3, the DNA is TGTGCCAGCTCACCCCGGGTCTCGACCGACAATGAGCAGTTCTTC.

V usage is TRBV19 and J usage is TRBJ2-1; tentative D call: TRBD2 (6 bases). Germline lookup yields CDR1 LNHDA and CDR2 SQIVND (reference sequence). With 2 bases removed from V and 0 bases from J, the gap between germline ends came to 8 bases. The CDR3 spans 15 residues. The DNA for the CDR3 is TGTGCCAGTAGTATACTAGCGACCTCCTACAATGAGCAGTTCTTC. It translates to CASSILATSYNEQFF.

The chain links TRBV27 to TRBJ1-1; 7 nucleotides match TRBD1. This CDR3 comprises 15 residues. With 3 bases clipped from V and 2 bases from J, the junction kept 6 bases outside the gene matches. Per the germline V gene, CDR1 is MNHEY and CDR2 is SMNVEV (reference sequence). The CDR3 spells CASSLGTVRNTEAFF. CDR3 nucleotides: TGTGCCAGCAGTTTGGGGACAGTTCGTAACACTGAAGCTTTCTTT.

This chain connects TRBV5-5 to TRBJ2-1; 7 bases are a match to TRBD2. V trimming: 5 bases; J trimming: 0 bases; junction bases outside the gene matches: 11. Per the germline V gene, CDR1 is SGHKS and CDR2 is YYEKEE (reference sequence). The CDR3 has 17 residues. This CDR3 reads CASSARPGGSSYNEQFF. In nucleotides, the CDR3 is TGTGCCAGCAGTGCCCGACCTGGCGGGAGCTCCTACAATGAGCAGTTCTTC.

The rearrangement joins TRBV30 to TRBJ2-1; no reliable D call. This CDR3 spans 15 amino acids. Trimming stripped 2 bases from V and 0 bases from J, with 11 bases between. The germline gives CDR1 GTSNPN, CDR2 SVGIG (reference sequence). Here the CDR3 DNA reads TGTGCCTGGAGTAGCGAGCTAAGCTCCTACAATGAGCAGTTCTTC. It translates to CAWSSELSSYNEQFF.

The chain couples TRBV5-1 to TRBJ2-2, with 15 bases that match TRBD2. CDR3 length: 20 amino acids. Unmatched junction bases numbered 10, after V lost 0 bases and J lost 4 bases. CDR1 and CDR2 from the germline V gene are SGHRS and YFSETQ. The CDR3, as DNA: TGCGCCAGCAGCTTGGGACACCCGGGACTAGCGGGAGGATCCACCGGGGAGCTGTTTTTT. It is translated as CASSLGHPGLAGGSTGELFF.

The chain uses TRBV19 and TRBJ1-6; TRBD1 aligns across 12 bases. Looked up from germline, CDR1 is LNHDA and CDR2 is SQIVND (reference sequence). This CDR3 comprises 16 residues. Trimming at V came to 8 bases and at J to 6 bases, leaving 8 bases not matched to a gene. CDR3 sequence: CASPGQGANGNSPLHF. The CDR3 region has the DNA TGTGCCAGTCCGGGACAGGGGGCTAACGGTAATTCACCCCTCCACTTT.

CDR3 coding DNA: TGTGCCAGCAGCTTCGTGTTAGCGGGAGACTCCGAGCAGTACTTC. The encoded protein is CASSFVLAGDSEQYF. The chain combines TRBV7-9 with TRBJ2-7, with TRBD2 matching over 9 bases. Germline CDR1 SEHNR, CDR2 FQNEAQ (reference sequence). Trimming removed 3 bases from V and 6 bases from J; junction bases left unmatched: 9. The CDR3 is 15 residues long.

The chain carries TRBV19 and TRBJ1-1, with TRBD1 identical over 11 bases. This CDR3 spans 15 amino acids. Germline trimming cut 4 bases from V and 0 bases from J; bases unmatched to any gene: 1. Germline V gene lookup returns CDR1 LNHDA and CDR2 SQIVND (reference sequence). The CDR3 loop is CASSTDRGLNTEAFF. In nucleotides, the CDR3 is TGTGCCAGTAGTACGGACAGGGGGCTGAACACTGAAGCTTTCTTT.

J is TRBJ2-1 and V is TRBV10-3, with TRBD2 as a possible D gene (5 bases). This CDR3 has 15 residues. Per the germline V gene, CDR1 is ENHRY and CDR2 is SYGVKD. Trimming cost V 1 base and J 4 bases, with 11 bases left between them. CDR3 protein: CAISEFSGEYNEQFF. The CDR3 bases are TGTGCCATCAGTGAGTTCTCCGGGGAGTACAATGAGCAGTTCTTC.

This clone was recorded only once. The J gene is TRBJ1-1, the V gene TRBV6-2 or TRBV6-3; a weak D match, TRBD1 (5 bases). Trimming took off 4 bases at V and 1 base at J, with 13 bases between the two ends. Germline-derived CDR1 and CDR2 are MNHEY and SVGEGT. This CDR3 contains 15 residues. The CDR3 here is CASSLGLRGNTEAFF. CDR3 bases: TGTGCCAGCAGTTTGGGACTCCGAGGGAACACTGAAGCTTTCTTT.

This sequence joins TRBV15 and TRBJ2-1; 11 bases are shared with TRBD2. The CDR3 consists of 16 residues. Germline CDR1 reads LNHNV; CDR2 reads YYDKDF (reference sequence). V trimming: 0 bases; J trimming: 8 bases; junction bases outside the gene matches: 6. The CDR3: CATSRELAGGLDEQFF. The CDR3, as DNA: TGTGCCACCAGCAGAGAATTAGCGGGAGGGCTCGATGAGCAGTTCTTC.

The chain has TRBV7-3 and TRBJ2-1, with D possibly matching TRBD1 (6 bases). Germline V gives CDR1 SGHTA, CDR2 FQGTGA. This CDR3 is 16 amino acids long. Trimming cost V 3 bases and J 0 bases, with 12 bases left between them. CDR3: CASSLATGTSYNEQFF. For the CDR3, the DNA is TGTGCCAGCAGCTTGGCAACAGGGACCTCCTACAATGAGCAGTTCTTC. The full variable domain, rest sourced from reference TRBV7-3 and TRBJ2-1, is GAGVSQTPSNKVTEKGKYVELRCDPISGHTALYWYRQSLGQGPEFLIYFQGTGAADDSGLPNDRFFAVRPEGSVSTLKIQRTERGDSAVYLCASSLATGTSYNEQFFGPGTRLTVL.

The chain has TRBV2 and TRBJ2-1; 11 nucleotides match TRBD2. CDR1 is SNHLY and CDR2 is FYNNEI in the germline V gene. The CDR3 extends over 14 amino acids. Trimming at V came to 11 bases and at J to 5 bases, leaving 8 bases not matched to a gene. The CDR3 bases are TGTGCCGGTACCCTAGCGGGAGGCCACAATGAGCAGTTCTTC. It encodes CAGTLAGGHNEQFF.

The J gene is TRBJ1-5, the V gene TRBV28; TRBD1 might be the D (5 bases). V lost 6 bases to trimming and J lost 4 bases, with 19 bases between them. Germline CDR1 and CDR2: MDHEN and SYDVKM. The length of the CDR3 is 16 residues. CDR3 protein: CASSKGDSPRNQPQHF. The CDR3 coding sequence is TGTGCCAGCAGCAAGGGCGACAGCCCTCGGAATCAGCCCCAGCATTTT.

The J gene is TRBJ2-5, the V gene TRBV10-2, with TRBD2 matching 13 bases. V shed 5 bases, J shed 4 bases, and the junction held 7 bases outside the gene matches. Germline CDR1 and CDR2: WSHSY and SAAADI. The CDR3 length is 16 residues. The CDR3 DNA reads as TGCGCCAGCAGTAAAACTAGCGGGAGGGAACCAGAGACCCAGTACTTC. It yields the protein CASSKTSGREPETQYF.